Listed below are T cell receptor beta chains from one sample, sequenced in a study of cytomegalovirus exposure and HLA in healthy donors. Assay used: immunoSEQ multiplex PCR; TCRdb lists only in-frame clones, some missing. There are 75,000 to 100,000 clones in the sample; roughly 70% occur only once, and approximately 1.8% lies in the top ten. Sequencing was performed on PBMCs. These receptors were collected from a male donor in good health and CMV-seronegative. CDR3s include the opening cysteine and the closing phenylalanine or tryptophan. The order of the fields is CDR3 DNA, CDR3 protein, clone size, V gene, J gene, D gene. The D gene is left open where the match is weak. Clone size is stated in some rows and not others, as once, few, many or a class when expanded.

DNA: TGCGCCAGCACGGTTGGAACAGGGGAGTTAAGTGAGCAGTTCTTC
CDR3: CASTVGTGELSEQFF
size: .
V: TRBV5-1
J: TRBJ2-1
D: TRBD1

DNA: TGTGCCAGCAGGTCTAGCGGGAGGAGGGATACGCAGTATTTT
CDR3: CASRSSGRRDTQYF
size: .
V: TRBV5-6
J: TRBJ2-3
D: TRBD2

DNA: TGTGCCAGCAGCTTGACTCCCTTGGGAGGCACAGATACGCAGTATTTT
CDR3: CASSLTPLGGTDTQYF
size: .
V: TRBV5-4
J: TRBJ2-3
D: .

DNA: TGCAGCGTTGCAAACGGACAGGCTAACTATGGCTACACCTTC
CDR3: CSVANGQANYGYTF
size: .
V: TRBV29-1
J: TRBJ1-2
D: TRBD1

DNA: TGTGCCAGCAGTTTATCGGCAGGGGACGGCAATCAGCCCCAGCATTTT
CDR3: CASSLSAGDGNQPQHF
size: .
V: TRBV27
J: TRBJ1-5
D: .

DNA: TGTGCCAGCAGTTTAGTACAGACCCCTGGGAATGAGCAGTTCTTC
CDR3: CASSLVQTPGNEQFF
size: few
V: TRBV27
J: TRBJ2-1
D: .

DNA: TGTGCCAGCAGTTACCCGACAGGGGGGAATCAGCCCCAGCATTTT
CDR3: CASSYPTGGNQPQHF
size: few
V: TRBV28
J: TRBJ1-5
D: TRBD1

DNA: TGCGCCAGCCGACGGGTCCAAGAGACCCAGTACTTC
CDR3: CASRRVQETQYF
size: few
V: TRBV5-1
J: TRBJ2-5
D: .

DNA: TGTGCCAGCAGTGAAGCGCTTCCGGGCTATGGCTACACCTTC
CDR3: CASSEALPGYGYTF
size: .
V: TRBV2
J: TRBJ1-2
D: .

DNA: TGTGCCAGCAGCGCCAGGACTAGCGGGAGTGGGGATACGCAGTATTTT
CDR3: CASSARTSGSGDTQYF
size: .
V: TRBV2
J: TRBJ2-3
D: TRBD2

DNA: TGTGCCAGCAGTTTTCACGGACAGCTAGTCTATGGCTACACCTTC
CDR3: CASSFHGQLVYGYTF
size: once
V: TRBV28
J: TRBJ1-2
D: .

DNA: TGTGCCAGCAGCGTAGACCCTGGACAGCCTAACTATGGCTACACCTTC
CDR3: CASSVDPGQPNYGYTF
size: few
V: TRBV9
J: TRBJ1-2
D: .

DNA: TGCGCCAGCAGCCAAGATGTCACGGGACAGGGGATTGGCATTCAGTACTTC
CDR3: CASSQDVTGQGIGIQYF
size: few
V: TRBV4-3
J: TRBJ2-4
D: TRBD1

DNA: TGTGCCAGCAGCTCCGGGGGGAGCCCTGGGGAGACCCAGTACTTC
CDR3: CASSSGGSPGETQYF
size: .
V: TRBV2
J: TRBJ2-5
D: TRBD2

DNA: TGTGCCAGCAGCTTATCAGCTAGCGGGACGGGCACAGATACGCAGTATTTT
CDR3: CASSLSASGTGTDTQYF
size: .
V: TRBV11-2
J: TRBJ2-3
D: TRBD2

DNA: TGCGCCAGCAGCTTGCAGGGGTCGAGGATAGATACGCAGTATTTT
CDR3: CASSLQGSRIDTQYF
size: .
V: TRBV5-1
J: TRBJ2-3
D: .

DNA: TGTGCCAGCAGCGCTAAAGGACTAGCGGGATACAATGAGCAGTTCTTC
CDR3: CASSAKGLAGYNEQFF
size: .
V: TRBV9
J: TRBJ2-1
D: TRBD2

DNA: TGCGCCAGCAGCGTGGGACAGGGGGTGACAGATACGCAGTATTTT
CDR3: CASSVGQGVTDTQYF
size: few
V: TRBV5-1
J: TRBJ2-3
D: TRBD1

DNA: TGCAGCGTTGGCCAGGGGAACTACAATGAGCAGTTCTTC
CDR3: CSVGQGNYNEQFF
size: .
V: TRBV29-1
J: TRBJ2-1
D: .

DNA: TGTGCCAGCAGTGCCGGGACAGGGGGTCGGGAGACCCAGTACTTC
CDR3: CASSAGTGGRETQYF
size: once
V: TRBV27
J: TRBJ2-5
D: TRBD1

DNA: TGTGCCAGCAGTTATGCTAGTGGCAATGAGCAGTTCTTC
CDR3: CASSYASGNEQFF
size: .
V: TRBV6-5
J: TRBJ2-1
D: .

DNA: TGTGCCAGCAGCCCCGCGGGACCCCGTTGGTCCCAGCATTTT
CDR3: CASSPAGPRWSQHF
size: .
V: TRBV28
J: TRBJ1-5
D: .

DNA: TGTGCCAGCAGCAATACCGGGACAGGGTTCGGGAACACTGAAGCTTTCTTT
CDR3: CASSNTGTGFGNTEAFF
size: .
V: TRBV11-1
J: TRBJ1-1
D: TRBD1

DNA: TGTGCCATCAGTTGGGACAGGGGATTCACTGAAGCTTTCTTT
CDR3: CAISWDRGFTEAFF
size: once
V: TRBV10-3
J: TRBJ1-1
D: TRBD1

DNA: TGTGCCAGTAGTATAGACTCGAACACTGAAGCTTTCTTT
CDR3: CASSIDSNTEAFF
size: .
V: TRBV19
J: TRBJ1-1
D: .